The TCR beta chain described here comes from a study of vaccination and CD4 T cells after COVID-19. Study-wide points: It was found that, in convalescent patients, 304 of 307 vaccine-specific clones were spike mono-reactive.

In regard to this clonotype: Antigen: not known.

Germline trimming cut 1 base from V and 6 bases from J; bases unmatched to any gene: 4. Germline V gives CDR1 LNHNV, CDR2 YYDKDF (reference sequence). The CDR3 has 14 residues. This sample's treatment: roughly ten-day PBMC culture with coronavirus spike peptide pools or control peptides (ViraFEST assay). CD4+ T cells that had been cultured provided DNA sequenced with the Oncomine TCR Beta short-read assay. TCRdb re-called the PCR reads through MiXCR, storing one row per CDR3 protein. There are about 20,000 distinct CDR3 sequences in the sample; 80% occur only once, and about 15% lies in the top ten. The chain couples TRBV15 to TRBJ1-2; the match to TRBD1 covers 8 bases. The receptor comes from a human donor who received a COVID-19 vaccine. Sample: CD4+ T cells from blood, cultured in vitro, taken after SARS-CoV-2 vaccination. The CDR3 here is CATSRGRTGHGYTF. CDR3 DNA: TGTGCCACCAGCAGAGGGAGGACAGGGCATGGCTACACCTTC.